This T cell receptor (beta chain) stems from a study of breast tumors, draining lymph nodes, adjacent tissues. Study-wide points: The lymph node origin of tumor T cells was framed as consistent with a hypothesis, not demonstrated. Compared with basal-like, luminal-like tumors shared significantly more repertoire with nontumor tissue.

About this clonotype itself: Its antigen remains unidentified.

In germline, CDR1 is LNHNV, CDR2 YYDKDF (reference sequence). CDR3 length equals 17 residues. V shed 8 bases and J 0 bases; nucleotides not matched to a gene: 13. Axillary draining lymph nodes of breast cancer patients supplied the node samples. Each CDR3 protein is one row after TCRdb ran MiXCR on the multiplex PCR reads. Among some 230,000 distinct CDR3 sequences listed, under 35% were seen once. V is TRBV15 and J is TRBJ2-1, with 7 nucleotides matching TRBD2. Sample: axillary lymph node tissue. The clonotype comes from a female donor with breast cancer. Some clones in this sample may be carry-over from other donors' samples. The CDR3 loop reads CATSSGGVGSSYNEQFF. The CDR3 nucleotides are TGTGCCACCTCATCTGGGGGGGTTGGGAGCTCCTACAATGAGCAGTTCTTC.